The rows below give T cell receptor beta chains drawn from one sample of a study of blood T cells in healthy people across ages. MiXCR, run by TCRdb on the 5' RACE reads, gives a single entry per CDR3 protein. The data contain 650,000 to 950,000 distinct CDR3 sequences, approximately 44% of them singletons. The sequenced sample was blood. The receptors shown here come from a man aged 55 to 70 in good health. Each CDR3 is given with its conserved first and last residue. Fields, in order: J gene, clone size, V gene, D gene, CDR3 DNA, CDR3 protein. A D gene is named only where the DNA matches it firmly. Expanded clones are given a class, and other clones once, few, many or no size at all.

j_call: TRBJ1-2
clone_size: few
v_call: TRBV7-2
d_call: NA
cdr3_nt: TGTGCCAGCAGCTTAGTTCCAGCTAACTATGGCTACACCTTC
cdr3_aa: CASSLVPANYGYTF

j_call: TRBJ2-7
clone_size: few
v_call: TRBV5-1
d_call: NA
cdr3_nt: TGCGCCAGCAAACTGGGGGATATGAGTGAGCAGTACTTC
cdr3_aa: CASKLGDMSEQYF

j_call: TRBJ1-1
clone_size: NA
v_call: TRBV12-3/TRBV12-4
d_call: TRBD1
cdr3_nt: TGTGCCAGCAGCCCTAGGACAGGGGTAGGGAACACTGAAGCTTTCTTT
cdr3_aa: CASSPRTGVGNTEAFF

j_call: TRBJ2-1
clone_size: NA
v_call: TRBV11-2
d_call: NA
cdr3_nt: TGTGCCAGCAGCTTAGGTGGCAGTCCGGGCTACAATGAGCAGTTCTTC
cdr3_aa: CASSLGGSPGYNEQFF

j_call: TRBJ1-5
clone_size: once
v_call: TRBV2
d_call: NA
cdr3_nt: TGTGCCAGCGGACGAGGGGTAAGCAATCAGCCCCAGCATTTT
cdr3_aa: CASGRGVSNQPQHF

j_call: TRBJ1-2
clone_size: NA
v_call: TRBV12-3/TRBV12-4
d_call: NA
cdr3_nt: TGTGCCAGCAGTTTAAGCAACGACTACACCTTC
cdr3_aa: CASSLSNDYTF

j_call: TRBJ1-2
clone_size: few
v_call: TRBV25-1
d_call: TRBD1
cdr3_nt: TGTGCCAGCAGTGCGGCCGCGGGACAGGGAGAGTTTGGCTACACCTTC
cdr3_aa: CASSAAAGQGEFGYTF

j_call: TRBJ2-5
clone_size: NA
v_call: TRBV4-3
d_call: TRBD1
cdr3_nt: TGCGCCAGCAGCCAAGGACAGGGACGGCTCAATGAGCAGTACTTC
cdr3_aa: CASSQGQGRLNEQYF

j_call: TRBJ2-1
clone_size: NA
v_call: TRBV6-2/TRBV6-3
d_call: TRBD2
cdr3_nt: TGTGCCAGCAGTTACCGCGGCGGGGGGTTGTATAGTAATGAGCAGTTCTTC
cdr3_aa: CASSYRGGGLYSNEQFF

j_call: TRBJ1-1
clone_size: NA
v_call: TRBV6-1
d_call: NA
cdr3_nt: TGTGCCAGCAGGCCAAGGGCCCTAAAAAAAGTGAACACTGAAGCTTTCTTT
cdr3_aa: CASRPRALKKVNTEAFF

j_call: TRBJ1-5
clone_size: few
v_call: TRBV7-8
d_call: NA
cdr3_nt: TGTGCCAGCTTGAAGGACGGATATAGCAATCAGCCCCAGCATTTT
cdr3_aa: CASLKDGYSNQPQHF

j_call: TRBJ2-7
clone_size: NA
v_call: TRBV20-1
d_call: NA
cdr3_nt: TGCAGGTCCCAGGGACAACTATCCTACGGGCAGTACTTC
cdr3_aa: CRSQGQLSYGQYF

j_call: TRBJ1-2
clone_size: once
v_call: TRBV12-3/TRBV12-4
d_call: NA
cdr3_nt: TGTGCCAGGGCGAGAGGGCCGGACTATGGCTACACCTTC
cdr3_aa: CARARGPDYGYTF

j_call: TRBJ2-1
clone_size: few
v_call: TRBV11-2
d_call: NA
cdr3_nt: TGTGCCAGCAGCGTCCTCGGACCCAGTGAGCAGTTCTTC
cdr3_aa: CASSVLGPSEQFF

j_call: TRBJ2-7
clone_size: NA
v_call: TRBV20-1
d_call: NA
cdr3_nt: TGCAGTGCTGAATCCAGCCTGAAACTGGTCGAGCAGTACTTC
cdr3_aa: CSAESSLKLVEQYF

j_call: TRBJ2-7
clone_size: few
v_call: TRBV12-3/TRBV12-4
d_call: NA
cdr3_nt: TGTGCCAGCAGTTTAATCCCTATTTCCTACGAGCAGTACTTC
cdr3_aa: CASSLIPISYEQYF

j_call: TRBJ1-2
clone_size: NA
v_call: TRBV7-2
d_call: NA
cdr3_nt: TGTGCCAGCAGCTTAGGAACACCCTATGGCTACACCTTC
cdr3_aa: CASSLGTPYGYTF

j_call: TRBJ2-6
clone_size: NA
v_call: TRBV4-3
d_call: TRBD1
cdr3_nt: TGCGCCAGCAGTCAAGACGGGACAGCCCGGCCGTACCCTGGGGCCAACGTCCTGACTTTC
cdr3_aa: CASSQDGTARPYPGANVLTF

j_call: TRBJ2-7
clone_size: NA
v_call: TRBV20-1
d_call: TRBD2
cdr3_nt: TGCAGTGCCTCAAGGGGACTACCCGGCAATGAGCAGTACTTC
cdr3_aa: CSASRGLPGNEQYF

j_call: TRBJ2-1
clone_size: few
v_call: TRBV4-3
d_call: TRBD2
cdr3_nt: TGCGCCAGCAGCCAATCACTAGCGGGGATTTTAAATGAGCAGTTCTTC
cdr3_aa: CASSQSLAGILNEQFF

j_call: TRBJ2-3
clone_size: NA
v_call: TRBV5-1
d_call: TRBD1
cdr3_nt: TGCGCCAGCAGCCAGACAGGGGTCCCTGGTGCAGATACGCAGTATTTT
cdr3_aa: CASSQTGVPGADTQYF

j_call: TRBJ2-3
clone_size: NA
v_call: TRBV18
d_call: NA
cdr3_nt: TGTGCCAGCTCACCACCCGGGGGTCAGACAGATACGCAGTATTTT
cdr3_aa: CASSPPGGQTDTQYF

j_call: TRBJ2-7
clone_size: NA
v_call: TRBV4-1
d_call: NA
cdr3_nt: TGCGCCAGCAGCCAAGGGTACATTAGCTCCTACGAGCAGTACTTC
cdr3_aa: CASSQGYISSYEQYF

j_call: TRBJ1-1
clone_size: NA
v_call: TRBV20-1
d_call: TRBD1
cdr3_nt: TGCAGTGTGGACAGGATGAACACTGAAGCTTTCTTT
cdr3_aa: CSVDRMNTEAFF

j_call: TRBJ2-5
clone_size: NA
v_call: TRBV27
d_call: TRBD2
cdr3_nt: TGTGCCAGCAGTTTATATGTGGCGGGGGGGCCAAAGACCCAGTACTTC
cdr3_aa: CASSLYVAGGPKTQYF

j_call: TRBJ2-2
clone_size: NA
v_call: TRBV28
d_call: NA
cdr3_nt: TGTGCCAGCAGTTTAGGGCGACACTGGAACACCGGGGAGCTGTTTTTT
cdr3_aa: CASSLGRHWNTGELFF

j_call: TRBJ2-1
clone_size: NA
v_call: TRBV29-1
d_call: NA
cdr3_nt: TGCAGCGTTGAAGGCGGCTACCTCGACTCCTACAATGAGCAGTTCTTC
cdr3_aa: CSVEGGYLDSYNEQFF

j_call: TRBJ1-6
clone_size: NA
v_call: TRBV21-1
d_call: NA
cdr3_nt: TGTGCCAGAAGCAGGTGGGAGTGGTTAAAATTTTGGAATTCACCCCTCCACTTT
cdr3_aa: CARSRWEWLKFWNSPLHF

j_call: TRBJ1-6
clone_size: few
v_call: TRBV20-1
d_call: TRBD1
cdr3_nt: TGCAGTGCAACGACAGGGATGACCTATAATTCACCCCTCCACTTT
cdr3_aa: CSATTGMTYNSPLHF

j_call: TRBJ2-7
clone_size: NA
v_call: TRBV2
d_call: TRBD1
cdr3_nt: TGTGCCAGCAGTTCCCAGGGACAGGGGGCGAACGAGCAGTACTTC
cdr3_aa: CASSSQGQGANEQYF

j_call: TRBJ2-3
clone_size: NA
v_call: TRBV29-1
d_call: TRBD2
cdr3_nt: TGCAGCGTTGTTGGGACTAGCGGGGCTTTAACAGATACGCAGTATTTT
cdr3_aa: CSVVGTSGALTDTQYF

j_call: TRBJ2-5
clone_size: NA
v_call: TRBV7-2
d_call: NA
cdr3_nt: TGTGCCAGCAGCGGGAAGGTCCTAGCGCAAGAGACCCAGTACTTC
cdr3_aa: CASSGKVLAQETQYF

j_call: TRBJ2-4
clone_size: NA
v_call: TRBV3-1
d_call: NA
cdr3_nt: TGTGCCAGCAGCCTCAAACTCCCACCGGTAGCCAAAAACATTCAGTACTTC
cdr3_aa: CASSLKLPPVAKNIQYF

j_call: TRBJ2-3
clone_size: NA
v_call: TRBV12-3/TRBV12-4
d_call: TRBD2
cdr3_nt: TGTGCCAGCAGTCCCGGGACTAGCGGGAGAGATGCAGATACGCAGTATTTT
cdr3_aa: CASSPGTSGRDADTQYF

j_call: TRBJ2-1
clone_size: medium-sized
v_call: TRBV4-2
d_call: TRBD1
cdr3_nt: TGTGCCAGCAGCCACGAGGAGGGACAGGGGGTTAATGAGCAGTTCTTC
cdr3_aa: CASSHEEGQGVNEQFF

j_call: TRBJ1-1
clone_size: few
v_call: TRBV18
d_call: NA
cdr3_nt: TGTGCCAGCTCACCAATCTCTTTCAACACTGAAGCTTTCTTT
cdr3_aa: CASSPISFNTEAFF

j_call: TRBJ1-5
clone_size: NA
v_call: TRBV7-2
d_call: NA
cdr3_nt: TGTGCCAGCAGCTTAGCTCGGCAGTTCAATCAGCCCCAGCATTTT
cdr3_aa: CASSLARQFNQPQHF

j_call: TRBJ1-2
clone_size: few
v_call: TRBV10-3
d_call: NA
cdr3_nt: TGTGCCATCAGACCGGAAACAGGGCTTGGCTATGGCTACACCTTC
cdr3_aa: CAIRPETGLGYGYTF

j_call: TRBJ1-2
clone_size: NA
v_call: TRBV5-6
d_call: TRBD1
cdr3_nt: TGTGCCAGCAGCCCCGGGACAGGCCAAAAAACATCAAATGGCTACACCTTC
cdr3_aa: CASSPGTGQKTSNGYTF

j_call: TRBJ1-2
clone_size: NA
v_call: TRBV20-1
d_call: TRBD1
cdr3_nt: TGCAGTGCTAGAGATCCGGGACAGGGAGCTAGAGGCTACACCTTC
cdr3_aa: CSARDPGQGARGYTF

j_call: TRBJ1-2
clone_size: NA
v_call: TRBV6-2/TRBV6-3
d_call: NA
cdr3_nt: TGTGCCAGCAGTTCCCGACCGGAGAGCTATGGCTACACCTTC
cdr3_aa: CASSSRPESYGYTF

j_call: TRBJ2-7
clone_size: many
v_call: TRBV3-1
d_call: NA
cdr3_nt: TGTGCCAGCAGTCAAGGACTGGACCGATCCTACGAGCAGTACTTC
cdr3_aa: CASSQGLDRSYEQYF

j_call: TRBJ2-3
clone_size: NA
v_call: TRBV5-1
d_call: NA
cdr3_nt: TGCGCCAGCAGCTTGTATGTGGGCGATGGAGATACGCAGTATTTT
cdr3_aa: CASSLYVGDGDTQYF

j_call: TRBJ2-1
clone_size: few
v_call: TRBV29-1
d_call: NA
cdr3_nt: TGCAGCGTTGAAGTTCTAAATGAGCAGTTCTTC
cdr3_aa: CSVEVLNEQFF

j_call: TRBJ2-1
clone_size: once
v_call: TRBV6-6
d_call: NA
cdr3_nt: TGTGCCAGCAGCCCTCCCGATCTGCACAATGAGCAGTTCTTC
cdr3_aa: CASSPPDLHNEQFF

j_call: TRBJ1-1
clone_size: NA
v_call: TRBV3-1
d_call: NA
cdr3_nt: TGTGCCAGCAGCCAAAAGCGGGAAGCTTTCTTT
cdr3_aa: CASSQKREAFF

j_call: TRBJ1-2
clone_size: once
v_call: TRBV2
d_call: NA
cdr3_nt: TGTGCCAGCAGTGAAAACGATATTGGGGGCTATGGCTACACCTTC
cdr3_aa: CASSENDIGGYGYTF

j_call: TRBJ2-4
clone_size: NA
v_call: TRBV5-6
d_call: NA
cdr3_nt: TGTGCCAGCAGCTTAGGCTGGGATAGGAGTGAGCAGTACTTC
cdr3_aa: CASSLGWDRSEQYF

j_call: TRBJ1-5
clone_size: once
v_call: TRBV20-1
d_call: TRBD1
cdr3_nt: TGCAGTGCTAGAGGGGGGCAGGGGGGGAATCAGCCCCAGCATTTT
cdr3_aa: CSARGGQGGNQPQHF

j_call: TRBJ2-1
clone_size: few
v_call: TRBV15
d_call: NA
cdr3_nt: TGTGCCACCAGCAAGGACCATAGCTCCTACAATGAGCAGTTCTTC
cdr3_aa: CATSKDHSSYNEQFF

j_call: TRBJ2-1
clone_size: few
v_call: TRBV6-2/TRBV6-3
d_call: TRBD2
cdr3_nt: TGTGCCAGCAGTAATCTAGCGGGGGGGTACTCCTACAATGAGCAGTTCTTC
cdr3_aa: CASSNLAGGYSYNEQFF

j_call: TRBJ2-6
clone_size: NA
v_call: TRBV9
d_call: NA
cdr3_nt: TGTGCCAGCAGCGTTTCAGACTCTGGGGCCAACGTCCCGACTTTC
cdr3_aa: CASSVSDSGANVPTF

j_call: TRBJ1-2
clone_size: once
v_call: TRBV3-1
d_call: NA
cdr3_nt: TGTGCCAGCAGCCAAGCTCCTGGAACTAACTATGGCTACACCTTC
cdr3_aa: CASSQAPGTNYGYTF